Below, one T cell receptor beta chain is given with its context. The record originates from a study of neoadjuvant nivolumab and ipilimumab in lung cancer. Data came from immunoSEQ multiplex PCR; TCRdb stores just in-frame clones and leaves some out. Among fewer than 4,500 clones, 77% were seen once, and the ten largest hold more than 10%. V shed 0 bases and J shed 3 bases, with 13 bases lying between them. CDR1 is SGHNT, CDR2 YYREEE, per germline (reference sequence). The CDR3 covers 15 residues. This material consisted of adjacent normal lung tissue, taken after neoadjuvant nivolumab, alone or with ipilimumab, at or shortly before surgery. This rearrangement joins TRBV5-4 to TRBJ2-7; no firm D call. The TCR originated in an adult with non-small cell lung cancer. This chain's CDR3 is CASSLGGTENYEQYF. The CDR3 region has the DNA TGTGCCAGCAGCTTGGGTGGCACGGAAAACTACGAGCAGTACTTC. The whole variable domain, filled in from reference TRBV5-4 and TRBJ2-7, reads ETGVTQSPTHLIKTRGQQVTLRCSSQSGHNTVSWYQQALGQGPQFIFQYYREEENGRGNFPPRFSGLQFPNYSSELNVNALELDDSALYLCASSLGGTENYEQYFGPGTRLTVT.